A single sample gave rise to the 17 T cell receptor beta chains below, sequenced in a study of cytomegalovirus exposure and HLA in healthy donors. Use of 60 Vbeta and 13 Jbeta primers characterized the PCR. Clones were read by immunoSEQ multiplex PCR, and TCRdb kept only the in-frame ones, dropping some. The sample shows fewer than 200,000 clones, about four fifths of them seen only once. The sequencing sample was made of PBMCs. The receptors stem from a female donor in good health and CMV-seronegative.

The chain carries TRBV6-5 and TRBJ2-7; D gene unclear. The V and J ends lost 5 bases and 0 bases respectively, with 11 bases between them. The germline gives CDR1 MNHEY, CDR2 SVGAGI. CDR3 size: 14 residues. The CDR3 region is CASSENPASYEQYF. As DNA, the CDR3 is TGTGCCAGCAGTGAGAATCCCGCCTCCTACGAGCAGTACTTC.

The V call is TRBV4-1, the J call TRBJ1-5; possibly TRBD1 for D (5 bases). Trimming pared 5 bases from V and 0 bases from J, leaving 11 bases between. The V gene's germline CDR1 is MGHRA and CDR2 YSYEKL. The CDR3 covers 15 residues. This CDR3 reads CASSLTANSNQPQHF. The CDR3 DNA reads TGCGCCAGCAGCTTGACAGCTAATAGCAATCAGCCCCAGCATTTT.

This chain connects TRBV7-8 to TRBJ2-2; D gene unclear. Trimming left V 5 bases short and J 5 bases short, with 15 bases between. The CDR3 is 15 amino acids. Germline assignment: CDR1 SGHVS and CDR2 FQNEAQ. This CDR3 reads CASSLNERTTGELFF. The CDR3 DNA follows: TGTGCCAGCAGCCTGAACGAGCGCACTACCGGGGAGCTGTTTTTT. The complete variable domain, with remaining parts taken from reference TRBV7-8 and TRBJ2-2, reads GAGVSQSPRYKVAKRGQDVALRCDPISGHVSLFWYQQALGQGPEFLTYFQNEAQLDKSGLPSDRFFAERPEGSVSTLKIQRTQQEDSAVYLCASSLNERTTGELFFGEGSRLTVL.

This chain joins TRBV6-1 and TRBJ1-4; TRBD1 matches at 9 bases. The CDR3 is 15 residues long. Germline V gives CDR1 MNHNS, CDR2 SASEGT. Unmatched junction bases numbered 8, after V lost 4 bases and J lost 8 bases. Here the CDR3 reads CASSGPGTGREKLFF. CDR3 DNA sequence: TGTGCCAGCAGTGGCCCCGGGACAGGGAGAGAAAAACTGTTTTTT.

V and J are TRBV5-1 and TRBJ2-5, with D tentatively TRBD2 (5 bases). CDR3 size: 13 residues. CDR1 and CDR2 from the germline V gene are SGHRS and YFSETQ. V was cut by 4 bases and J by 4 bases, with 11 bases left in between. CDR3 nucleotide sequence: TGCGCCAGCAGCCCTCTCCGGGGAGAGACCCAGTACTTC. This sequence encodes CASSPLRGETQYF.

This chain links TRBV7-3 with TRBJ2-3; 8 bases agree with TRBD1. The CDR3 loop spans 14 amino acids. The germline V gene encodes CDR1 SGHTA and CDR2 FQGTGA. V gave up 3 bases and J gave up 4 bases; unmatched junction bases: 3. CDR3 residues: CASSLTGEADTQYF. The CDR3 DNA is TGTGCCAGCAGCTTGACAGGGGAGGCAGATACGCAGTATTTT.

This clone is a singleton in its sample. The rearrangement uses TRBV5-1 and TRBJ1-1; 7 positions match TRBD1. The CDR3 runs 16 residues. CDR1 SGHRS and CDR2 YFSETQ come from the germline V gene. The V and J ends lost 4 bases and 0 bases, in that order; junction bases with no gene match: 9. This CDR3 is CASSQRQGRVNTEAFF. CDR3 DNA sequence: TGCGCCAGCAGCCAAAGACAGGGCCGGGTGAACACTGAAGCTTTCTTT.

The genes are TRBV5-1 and TRBJ1-4, with TRBD1 matching over 7 bases. V was pared by 2 bases and J by 5 bases, with 3 bases of the junction left unmatched. In germline, CDR1 is SGHRS, CDR2 YFSETQ. This CDR3 comprises 14 residues. For the CDR3, the DNA is TGCGCCAGCAGCTTACCGGGACAGAATGAAAAACTGTTTTTT. Its translation: CASSLPGQNEKLFF.

The chain combines TRBV30 with TRBJ2-5; D unclear. V was trimmed by 2 bases and J by 2 bases, leaving 12 bases between them. The germline gives CDR1 GTSNPN, CDR2 SVGIG (reference sequence). The CDR3 extends over 14 amino acids. The chain's CDR3 is CAWSTGSRQETQYF. CDR3 coding DNA: TGTGCCTGGAGTACCGGGTCGAGACAAGAGACCCAGTACTTC.

V gene TRBV27 combines with J gene TRBJ2-1; perhaps TRBD1 as D (6 bases). The CDR3 is made up of 14 amino acids. V lost 3 bases, J lost 1 base, and 7 bases lay in between. CDR1 is MNHEY, CDR2 SMNVEV, per germline (reference sequence). The CDR3 nucleotides are TGTGCCAGCAGTTTTACAGGGTCCTACAATGAGCAGTTCTTC. Its translation is CASSFTGSYNEQFF.

The rearrangement links TRBV2 to TRBJ2-7; tentatively, D is TRBD2 (5 bases). V was shortened by 4 bases and J by 3 bases, with 16 bases between the two germline ends. Germline CDR1 and CDR2: SNHLY and FYNNEI. The CDR3 is made up of 15 amino acids. CDR3 nucleotide sequence: TGTGCCAGCAGTGCCCCGGGCGGGTTGTTCTACGAGCAGTACTTC. It yields the protein CASSAPGGLFYEQYF.

This chain connects TRBV7-9 to TRBJ2-4, with 8 bases lining up with TRBD2. Germline loops: CDR1 SEHNR, CDR2 FQNEAQ (reference sequence). The CDR3 is 18 amino acids. J gave up 0 bases and V 3 bases, and 10 bases lay outside the gene matches. DNA of the CDR3: TGTGCCAGCAGCTTGGGCGCTAGCGGGCGCTTAGCCAAAAACATTCAGTACTTC. It encodes CASSLGASGRLAKNIQYF.

The chain couples TRBV11-2 to TRBJ2-3; TRBD2 matches 7 bases. Germline V gene sequence: CDR1 SGHAT, CDR2 FQNNGV. V gave up 3 bases and J gave up 5 bases; unmatched junction bases: 5. CDR3 size: 14 residues. The CDR3 DNA sequence: TGTGCCAGCAGCTTTGCGGGAGTAGTAGATACGCAGTATTTT. Translating it yields CASSFAGVVDTQYF. Combining the CDR3 with reference TRBV11-2 and TRBJ2-3 gives the whole variable domain EAGVAQSPRYKIIEKRQSVAFWCNPISGHATLYWYQQILGQGPKLLIQFQNNGVVDDSQLPKDRFSAERLKGVDSTLKIQPAKLEDSAVYLCASSFAGVVDTQYFGPGTRLTVL.

The genes are TRBV28 and TRBJ1-1; D is unresolved. This CDR3 comprises 12 residues. Germline CDR1 reads MDHEN; CDR2 reads SYDVKM. The V gene lost 6 bases and the J gene lost 3 bases, with 8 bases spanning the gap. In DNA form, the CDR3 reads TGTGCCAGCAGAGACTCCTACACTGAAGCTTTCTTT. This sequence encodes CASRDSYTEAFF.

The chain carries TRBV2 and TRBJ1-4, with TRBD1 as a possible D gene (6 bases). The CDR3 totals 16 residues. CDR1 SNHLY and CDR2 FYNNEI come from the germline V gene. V was cut by 5 bases and J by 7 bases, with 20 bases left in between. Written as DNA, the CDR3 is TGTGCCAGCAGTCCCCAGGTTGGGGGCAGGAGTGAAAAACTGTTTTTT. Translating gives CASSPQVGGRSEKLFF.

The chain combines TRBV4-1 with TRBJ1-4; TRBD1 aligns across 10 bases. The trim removed 1 base at V and 3 bases at J, leaving 5 bases unmatched. In germline, CDR1 is MGHRA, CDR2 YSYEKL. The CDR3 runs to 17 residues. The CDR3 protein is CASSQVGQGESNEKLFF. The CDR3 nucleotides are TGCGCCAGCAGCCAAGTCGGACAGGGGGAGTCTAATGAAAAACTGTTTTTT.

This chain links TRBV7-2 with TRBJ1-5; D is perhaps TRBD1 (5 bases). V was pared by 4 bases and J by 4 bases, with 11 bases between. The CDR3 spans 14 residues. Germline assignment: CDR1 SGHTA and CDR2 FQGNSA. CDR3 in amino acids: CASSSWGENQPQHF. CDR3 DNA sequence: TGTGCCAGCAGCTCCTGGGGCGAAAATCAGCCCCAGCATTTT.